The 20 T cell receptor beta chains presented below share a single source sample, sequenced in a study of blood T cell repertoires in COVID-19 (TCRdb year 2020). The library was built by means of the immunoSEQ multiplex PCR assay. TCRdb's version of the immuneACCESS table is confined to in-frame rearrangements and falls short of the full clone set. An unresolved V gene accounts for under half of the shortfall where checked; the remainder is of unknown origin. The sample table records roughly 140,000 clones; 76% of these occur just once. The top ten clonotypes cover about 3.8% of the sample. The sequencing sample was made of peripheral blood. These receptors were obtained from a woman of 80 years or more with acute or convalescent COVID-19.

The gene calls are TRBV5-4 and TRBJ2-1, with 15 bases fitting TRBD2. With 0 bases clipped from V and 7 bases from J, the junction kept 5 bases outside the gene matches. The CDR3 runs 17 residues. CDR1 SGHNT and CDR2 YYREEE come from the germline V gene (reference sequence). For the CDR3, the DNA is TGTGCCAGCAGCTTGGTTAGGACTAGCGGGGGGGAAAATGAGCAGTTCTTC. Translated, it gives CASSLVRTSGGENEQFF.

The chain combines TRBV3-1 (or the pseudogene TRBV3-2) with TRBJ2-1; a weak D match, TRBD2 (5 bases). The germline V gene has CDR1 LGHDT and CDR2 YNNKEL (reference sequence). V lost 3 bases and J 1 base, leaving 10 bases between the germline ends. The length of the CDR3 is 15 residues. CDR3 amino acids: CASSQGGSSYNEQFF. Written as DNA, the CDR3 is TGTGCCAGCAGCCAGGGTGGGAGTTCCTACAATGAGCAGTTCTTC.

V usage is TRBV7-2 and J usage is TRBJ1-1; TRBD1 agrees at 8 bases. Germline CDR1 is SGHTA and CDR2 is FQGNSA. The CDR3 has 12 amino acids. The junction had 2 bases not matched to a gene; V was cut back by 5 bases and J by 6 bases. This CDR3 reads CASSPDRAEAFF. The CDR3 DNA sequence: TGTGCCAGCAGCCCGGACAGGGCTGAAGCTTTCTTT.

V usage is TRBV19 and J usage is TRBJ2-1; D remains ambiguous. Between the trimmed V and J ends, which lost 3 bases and 7 bases, there was a span of 4 bases. The CDR3 contains 11 residues. Germline CDR1 and CDR2: LNHDA and SQIVND (reference sequence). As DNA, the CDR3 is TGTGCCAGTAGTATCCTAAATGAGCAGTTCTTC. Encoded protein: CASSILNEQFF.

In its sample, this clone was seen once. The rearrangement joins TRBV18 to TRBJ1-5; possible D gene TRBD1, 5 bases. CDR3 length equals 14 residues. V shed 4 bases and J shed 5 bases, with 12 bases lying between them. Germline CDR1 reads KGHSH; CDR2 reads LQKENI. The CDR3: CASSQGTYDQPQHF. The CDR3 DNA reads as TGTGCCAGCTCACAAGGGACTTACGATCAGCCCCAGCATTTT.

At least ten counts were recorded for this clone. This chain joins TRBV6-2 or TRBV6-3 and TRBJ1-5; 8 nucleotides line up with TRBD1. The germline V gene encodes CDR1 MNHEY and CDR2 SVGEGT. Losses at the gene ends were 2 bases for V and 2 bases for J; bases not matched to a gene: 5. The CDR3 spans 16 residues. CDR3 residues: CASSYDRGGGNQPQHF. CDR3 nucleotide sequence: TGTGCCAGCAGTTACGACAGGGGAGGGGGCAATCAGCCCCAGCATTTT.

The genes are TRBV6-2 or TRBV6-3 and TRBJ1-1; 9 bases fit TRBD1. The CDR3 loop spans 16 amino acids. CDR1 and CDR2 from the germline V gene are MNHEY and SVGEGT. The trim removed 5 bases at V and 1 base at J, leaving 8 bases unmatched. CDR3: CASSKTGGPKNTEAFF. The CDR3 nucleotides are TGTGCCAGCAGTAAAACAGGGGGCCCCAAGAACACTGAAGCTTTCTTT.

This clone has a handful of counts. The chain is built from TRBV27 and TRBJ2-7; 10 bases match TRBD1. V lost 7 bases and J lost 5; bases outside the gene matches: 14. The CDR3 sequence is 16 residues long. Germline CDR1 and CDR2: MNHEY and SMNVEV (reference sequence). The CDR3 DNA follows: TGTGCCAGCACTCTAACCCGACAGGGGGCGCCGAACGAGCAGTACTTC. Encoded protein: CASTLTRQGAPNEQYF.

This chain connects TRBV30 to TRBJ2-3, with TRBD2 matching over 10 bases. This CDR3 is 15 amino acids long. V shed 2 bases, J shed 0 bases, and the junction held 2 bases outside the gene matches. Germline V gene data show CDR1 as GTSNPN and CDR2 as SVGIG (reference sequence). The DNA of the CDR3 is TGTGCCTGGAGTAGGACTAGCGGCAGCACAGATACGCAGTATTTT. Residues: CAWSRTSGSTDTQYF.

The chain has TRBV2 and TRBJ1-6; the D is unclear. V gave up 4 bases and J gave up 0 bases, with 7 bases separating them. This CDR3 spans 15 amino acids. Germline CDR1 SNHLY, CDR2 FYNNEI. The CDR3 spells CASSGEHSYNSPLHF. The CDR3 region has the DNA TGTGCCAGCAGTGGGGAGCACTCCTATAATTCACCCCTCCACTTT.

CDR3 loop: CASSGLSAVSFEQYF. CDR3 in DNA: TGTGCCAGCAGTGGCCTCTCCGCGGTGAGTTTCGAGCAGTACTTC. The chain joins TRBV2 to TRBJ2-7; D is unclear. CDR1 is SNHLY and CDR2 is FYNNEI in the germline V gene. This CDR3 comprises 15 residues. V was trimmed by 4 bases and J by 6 bases, leaving 19 bases between them.

This chain uses TRBV19 with TRBJ1-2; 10 bases line up with TRBD1. J was trimmed by 3 bases and V by 4 bases; bases with no gene match: 5. The CDR3 totals 15 residues. Germline values: CDR1 LNHDA, CDR2 SQIVND (reference sequence). The CDR3 DNA sequence: TGTGCCAGTAGTAGTCCTGGACAGGGGGACTATGGCTACACCTTC. Translation: CASSSPGQGDYGYTF.

In this sample, this clone turned up once. This chain connects TRBV7-3 to TRBJ2-1; 13 bases agree with TRBD2. After removal of 8 bases from V and 9 bases from J, the junction contained 4 bases not matched to a gene. In germline, CDR1 is SGHTA, CDR2 FQGTGA. The CDR3 sequence is 13 residues long. The CDR3 here is CASQLAGGAEQFF. Here the CDR3 DNA reads TGTGCCAGCCAACTAGCGGGAGGGGCTGAGCAGTTCTTC.

The rearrangement links TRBV12-3 or TRBV12-4 to TRBJ1-6, with D possibly matching TRBD1 (5 bases). The ends were cut back, 8 bases at V and 10 bases at J, with 9 bases in the middle. CDR3 length equals 11 residues. The CDR3 DNA is TGTGCCAGCCGGGAGGGGTCACCCCTCCACTTT. Its translation: CASREGSPLHF.

This rearrangement joins TRBV4-3 to TRBJ2-3, with TRBD2 matching over 8 bases. This CDR3 spans 14 amino acids. Trimming removed 1 base from V and 7 bases from J; junction bases left unmatched: 4. Germline CDR1 and CDR2: LGHNA and YSLEER. The CDR3 sequence is CASSQAGGRNTQYF. The CDR3 coding sequence is TGCGCCAGCAGCCAAGCGGGGGGGCGTAATACGCAGTATTTT.

The chain joins TRBV5-4 to TRBJ2-7; 11 nucleotides align to TRBD2. Trimming at V came to 4 bases and at J to 2 bases, leaving 5 bases not matched to a gene. Germline CDR1 reads SGHNT; CDR2 reads YYREEE (reference sequence). The CDR3 is made up of 15 amino acids. This CDR3 reads CASSPGTSGTYEQYF. In DNA form, the CDR3 reads TGTGCCAGCAGCCCCGGGACTAGCGGCACCTACGAGCAGTACTTC.

This chain connects TRBV7-9 to TRBJ1-4, with 9 bases matching TRBD1. This CDR3 region has 15 residues. The J segment lost 8 bases and the V segment lost 1 base, leaving 5 bases of the junction unmatched. CDR1 SEHNR and CDR2 FQNEAQ come from the germline V gene (reference sequence). The CDR3 is CASSLGDRVWEKLFF. The DNA of the CDR3 is TGTGCCAGCAGCTTAGGGGACAGGGTGTGGGAAAAACTGTTTTTT.

This clone was seen a few times. The CDR3 DNA is TGTGCCAGCTCCACCCGGGGGGGGGAGGCTCAGCCCCAGCATTTT. Translated, it gives CASSTRGGEAQPQHF. The chain uses TRBV18 and TRBJ1-5; D is perhaps TRBD1 (5 bases). The CDR3 covers 15 residues. The germline V gene encodes CDR1 KGHSH and CDR2 LQKENI. Trimming removed 6 bases at V and 6 bases at J, with 18 bases between.

The CDR3: CASSVRPGQKKGNQPQHF. In DNA, the CDR3 is TGTGCCAGTAGTGTCCGACCGGGACAGAAAAAGGGCAATCAGCCCCAGCATTTT. The chain uses TRBV19 and TRBJ1-5, with 7 bases matching TRBD1. CDR1 LNHDA and CDR2 SQIVND come from the germline V gene (reference sequence). The CDR3 extends over 18 amino acids. Losses at the gene ends were 5 bases for V and 2 bases for J; bases not matched to a gene: 15.

The rearrangement links TRBV5-8 to TRBJ2-2; 10 bases map to TRBD2. This CDR3 has 19 amino acids. Germline V gives CDR1 SGHTS, CDR2 YDEGEE. Trimming cost V 1 base and J 0 bases; bases outside gene matches: 9. CDR3 sequence reads: CASSLWLLAGASNTGELFF. DNA of the CDR3: TGTGCCAGCAGCTTGTGGCTCCTAGCGGGAGCCTCGAACACCGGGGAGCTGTTTTTT.